This TCR beta chain was captured in a study of blood T cell repertoires in COVID-19. Study-level information: The origin of the acute and convalescent COVID-19 samples was the United States, Italy and Spain. PBMCs, B-cell-depleted T cells, or T cells provided the cDNA or gDNA that made up the material.

As handled by the study authors: Amplification from reference gene primers served as the basis for estimated nucleated cell counts. TCRdb keeps only in-frame clones here, not all; method: immunoSEQ multiplex PCR. That table furnishes V, J and clone size, whereas the DNA furnished D and trimming. This sample has roughly 110,000 clones; about 90% occur once, and the top ten carry less than 1.5%. The CDR3 length is 17 residues. CDR1 is MDHEN and CDR2 is SYDVKM in the germline V gene. Trimming took 5 bases from V and 7 from J; bases not matched to a gene: 16. The chain couples TRBV28 to TRBJ2-1; 8 bases match TRBD2. This receptor was obtained from a woman aged 25 to 45 with acute or convalescent COVID-19. The sequenced material came from peripheral blood. CDR3 nucleotide sequence: TGTGCCAGCAGTCCTCCGTCGGGAGGGCCGAGTGGGAATGAGCAGTTCTTC. Protein product: CASSPPSGGPSGNEQFF.